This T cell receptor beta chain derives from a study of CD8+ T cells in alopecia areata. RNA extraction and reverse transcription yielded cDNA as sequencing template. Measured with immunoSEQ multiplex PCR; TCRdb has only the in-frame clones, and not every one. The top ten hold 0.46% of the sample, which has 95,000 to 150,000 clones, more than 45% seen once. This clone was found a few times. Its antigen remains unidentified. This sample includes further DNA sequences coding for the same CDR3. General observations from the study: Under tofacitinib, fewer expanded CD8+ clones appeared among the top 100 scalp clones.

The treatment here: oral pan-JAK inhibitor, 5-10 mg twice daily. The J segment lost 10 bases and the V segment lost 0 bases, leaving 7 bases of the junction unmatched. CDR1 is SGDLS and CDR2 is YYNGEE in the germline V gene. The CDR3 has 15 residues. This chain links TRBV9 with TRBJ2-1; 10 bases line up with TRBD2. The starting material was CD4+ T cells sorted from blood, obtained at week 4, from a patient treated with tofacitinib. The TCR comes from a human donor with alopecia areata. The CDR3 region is CASSVARTSGGEQFF. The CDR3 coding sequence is TGTGCCAGCAGCGTAGCTAGGACTAGCGGTGGGGAGCAGTTCTTC.